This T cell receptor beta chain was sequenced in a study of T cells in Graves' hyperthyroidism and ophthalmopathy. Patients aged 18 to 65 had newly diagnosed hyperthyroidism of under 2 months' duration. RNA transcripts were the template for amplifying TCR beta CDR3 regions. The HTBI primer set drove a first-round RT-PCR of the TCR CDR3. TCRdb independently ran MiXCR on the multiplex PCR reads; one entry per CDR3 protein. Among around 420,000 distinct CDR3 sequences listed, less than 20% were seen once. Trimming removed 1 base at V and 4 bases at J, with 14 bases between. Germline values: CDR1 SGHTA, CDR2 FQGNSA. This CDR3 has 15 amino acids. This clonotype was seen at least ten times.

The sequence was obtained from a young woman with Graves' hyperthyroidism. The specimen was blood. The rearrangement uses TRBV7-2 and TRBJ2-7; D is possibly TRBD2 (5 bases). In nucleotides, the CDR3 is TGTGCCAGCAGCTTAGTGGACTCGGAAGATTACGAGCAGTACTTC. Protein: CASSLVDSEDYEQYF.